One sample yielded the 14 T cell receptor beta chains listed below, sequenced in a study of T cells expressing NK-cell markers. From the 5' RACE reads, TCRdb lists one entry per CDR3 protein and no DNA. The sample table includes about 180,000 distinct CDR3 sequences. Sequenced input: blood T cells: a sorted CD56 or NKG2C T cell subset, CD4+ or CD8+ T cells, or bulk PBMC T cells (not recorded which). These receptors were collected from a man aged 18 to 69 in good health.

The chain joins TRBV5-6 to TRBJ2-7; TCRdb names TRBD1, which stays unverified in the absence of DNA. The germline gives CDR1 SGHDT, CDR2 YYEEEE. The CDR3 covers 15 residues. CDR3 sequence: CASSLDSLFSYEQYF.

This chain uses TRBV6-5 with TRBJ1-1. The CDR3 has 15 residues. Germline V CDR1 and CDR2: MNHEY, SVGAGI. The CDR3 spells CASSYGWELNTEAFF.

The V and J genes are TRBV12-3 or TRBV12-4 and TRBJ2-3; TCRdb reports TRBD1, a call that lacks DNA to check it against. The CDR3 is 12 amino acids. The CDR3: CATTGESDTQYF.

The chain employs TRBV4-1 and TRBJ2-2. The CDR3 is made up of 14 amino acids. Germline loops: CDR1 MGHRA, CDR2 YSYEKL. The CDR3 protein is CASSQERPDGELFF.

CDR3 in amino acids: CASSAHTGELFF. The chain is built from TRBV7-8 and TRBJ2-2. Germline CDR1 reads SGHVS; CDR2 reads FQNEAQ. The CDR3 length is 12 residues.

The gene calls are TRBV3-1 and TRBJ1-6; TCRdb reports TRBD1, a call that lacks DNA to check it against. There are 15 residues in the CDR3. Germline V gene lookup returns CDR1 LGHDT and CDR2 YNNKEL (reference sequence). The CDR3 loop reads CASSQDLGQGSPLHF. The whole variable domain, remainder taken from reference TRBV3-1 and TRBJ1-6, is DTAVSQTPKYLVTQMGNDKSIKCEQNLGHDTMYWYKQDSKKFLKIMFSYNNKELIINETVPNRFSPKSPDKAHLNLHINSLELGDSAVYFCASSQDLGQGSPLHFGNGTRLTVT.

V is TRBV30 and J is TRBJ1-5. Germline CDR1 reads GTSNPN; CDR2 reads SVGIG (reference sequence). The CDR3 is 15 amino acids. The CDR3 spells CAWSVHREVFQPQHF.

V gene TRBV10-3 combines with J gene TRBJ1-4. The CDR3 is 17 amino acids. CDR1 is ENHRY, CDR2 SYGVKD, per germline. The CDR3 loop reads CAISESAVATTNEKLFF.

The V call is TRBV6-5, the J call TRBJ2-2; TCRdb lists TRBD2, though no DNA is available to test this call. Germline assignment: CDR1 MNHEY and CDR2 SVGAGI. The CDR3 is 14 residues long. The CDR3 sequence is CASSLTRVTGELFF.

The chain has TRBV5-1 and TRBJ1-2. The CDR3 is 15 residues long. The germline CDR1 and CDR2 sequences are SGHRS and YFSETQ. The CDR3 spells CASSPLPETNYGYTF.

This chain uses TRBV2 with TRBJ1-5; absent DNA, TCRdb's TRBD1 call cannot be checked. CDR1 and CDR2 from the germline V gene are SNHLY and FYNNEI. This CDR3 spans 14 amino acids. CDR3 loop: CASRVGQGNQPQHF.

This chain joins TRBV12-5 and TRBJ2-7; without DNA, the TCRdb call of TRBD1 cannot be checked. The CDR3 runs to 15 residues. CDR1 is LGHNT, CDR2 FRNRAP, per germline. The CDR3 region is CASGLSLGPSYEQYF.

The chain couples TRBV20-1 to TRBJ2-7. The germline CDR1 and CDR2 sequences are DFQATT and SNEGSKA (reference sequence). The length of the CDR3 is 13 residues. CDR3 in amino acids: CSARSVEVYEQYF.

The chain uses TRBV20-1 and TRBJ2-2; TCRdb outputs TRBD1, but without DNA this stays unchecked. This CDR3 is 15 amino acids long. Germline V gene lookup returns CDR1 DFQATT and CDR2 SNEGSKA (reference sequence). The CDR3 reads CSAKDGGADTGELFF.